This T cell receptor beta chain was retrieved from a study of blood T cell repertoires in COVID-19. Study context: Samples representing acute and convalescent COVID-19 were sourced from the United States, Italy and Spain.

Germline CDR1 reads MDHEN; CDR2 reads SYDVKM. CDR3 length: 14 amino acids. J gave up 5 bases and V 5 bases, and 5 bases lay outside the gene matches. Assay used: immunoSEQ multiplex PCR; TCRdb lists only in-frame clones, some missing. In the table there are about 240,000 clones, about 86% of which are singletons. This chain joins TRBV28 and TRBJ2-1; 8 bases align to TRBD2. Material for sequencing was peripheral blood. The clonotype was recovered from a woman of 80 years or more with acute or convalescent COVID-19. CDR3 DNA sequence: TGTGCCAGCAGTGGGGCGGGAGGCAACAATGAGCAGTTCTTC. Translation: CASSGAGGNNEQFF.